These T cell receptor beta chains were read from a single sample in a study of response to subunit inactivated influenza vaccine. From the RT-PCR reads, TCRdb called clonotypes with MiXCR, one entry per CDR3 protein. Of roughly 570,000 distinct CDR3 sequences in the sample, 10% to 15% were seen once. Sequencing used PBMCs from blood, obtained 40 to 50 days after vaccination. The receptors were gathered from a man aged 45 to 65 who received an inactivated influenza vaccine. Both conserved end residues are part of each CDR3. D genes are given only for firm matches. Size is omitted from some rows. Given values are once, few, many or a class for expanded clones.

J | V | D | size | CDR3 | DNA
TRBJ2-1 | TRBV2 | . | many | CASSPSRGEIEQFF | TGTGCCAGCAGTCCCTCGAGAGGGGAGATTGAGCAGTTCTTC
TRBJ1-3 | TRBV5-1 | . | . | CASSLDRAGGNTIYF | TGCGCCAGCAGCTTGGACAGGGCAGGTGGAAACACCATATATTTT
TRBJ1-5 | TRBV6-1 | TRBD1 | few | CARDRGTKIVNQPQHF | TGTGCCAGGGACAGGGGGACCAAAATAGTCAATCAGCCCCAGCATTTT
TRBJ1-5 | TRBV4-2 | TRBD1 | few | CASSYTGTGGRWSNQPQHF | TGTGCCAGCAGTTATACCGGGACAGGGGGACGCTGGAGCAATCAGCCCCAGCATTTT
TRBJ2-1 | TRBV6-1 | . | . | CASSKTTGTGSSNEQFF | TGTGCCAGCAGTAAAACGACAGGTACGGGTTCGTCCAATGAGCAGTTCTTC
TRBJ2-5 | TRBV12-5 | . | many | CASGLGVTSQYF | TGTGCTAGTGGTTTGGGGGTTACGTCCCAGTACTTC
TRBJ2-6 | TRBV11-2 | . | . | CASRSHRAGANVLTF | TGTGCCAGCAGATCTCACAGGGCTGGGGCCAACGTCCTGACTTTC
TRBJ2-2 | TRBV10-3 | . | . | CAISGDISNTGELFF | TGTGCCATCAGTGGGGACATATCTAACACCGGGGAGCTGTTTTTT
TRBJ2-1 | TRBV10-3 | . | few | CAISTNVEQFF | TGTGCCATCAGTACGAACGTAGAGCAGTTCTTC
TRBJ2-3 | TRBV7-9 | TRBD1 | few | CASSRTGSSDTQYF | TGTGCCAGCAGCCGGACAGGAAGTTCAGATACGCAGTATTTT
TRBJ2-1 | TRBV10-3 | . | . | CAISGSDSNNEQFF | TGTGCCATCAGTGGCTCTGATTCGAACAATGAGCAGTTCTTC
TRBJ2-5 | TRBV29-1 | TRBD2 | . | CSAAGTSFDETQYF | TGCAGCGCGGCAGGGACTAGCTTCGACGAGACCCAGTACTTC
TRBJ1-5 | TRBV7-2 | . | many | CASSLVGRGNQPQHF | TGTGCCAGCAGCTTAGTGGGACGAGGCAATCAGCCCCAGCATTTT
TRBJ2-5 | TRBV20-1 | TRBD1 | many | CSARDLRGHQETQYF | TGCAGTGCTAGAGATCTCAGGGGGCATCAAGAGACCCAGTACTTC
TRBJ2-3 | TRBV28 | . | few | CASSFDRLTDTQYF | TGTGCCAGCAGTTTTGACAGGTTAACAGATACGCAGTATTTT
TRBJ2-3 | TRBV11-1 | TRBD2 | . | CASSSPSGARPRPRHTDTQYF | TGTGCCAGCAGCTCGCCTAGCGGGGCACGTCCCCGCCCAAGACACACAGATACGCAGTATTTT
TRBJ2-7 | TRBV7-2 | TRBD1 | few | CASSPRQGSLEQYF | TGTGCCAGCAGCCCGAGACAGGGATCCCTCGAGCAGTACTTC
TRBJ2-2 | TRBV29-1 | TRBD2 | few | CSVAPGTSLSGELFF | TGCAGCGTTGCTCCTGGGACTAGCCTTAGCGGGGAGCTGTTTTTT
TRBJ2-1 | TRBV19 | . | few | CASSRVADYNEQFF | TGTGCCAGTAGTAGAGTAGCGGACTACAATGAGCAGTTCTTC
TRBJ1-4 | TRBV5-1 | . | . | CASSSTGLGNEKLFF | TGCGCCAGCAGCAGCACAGGGCTGGGTAATGAAAAACTGTTTTTT
TRBJ1-2 | TRBV28 | . | . | CASSQGRTGYTF | TGTGCCAGCAGTCAGGGGCGGACGGGCTACACCTTC
TRBJ1-3 | TRBV6-1 | . | few | CASSARGYTIYF | TGTGCCAGCAGTGCCCGTGGTTACACCATATATTTT
TRBJ2-2 | TRBV4-3 | . | . | CASSQGIKKEYPPGELFF | TGCGCCAGCAGCCAAGGGATAAAGAAAGAATACCCTCCCGGGGAGCTGTTTTTT
TRBJ2-1 | TRBV11-2 | TRBD1 | . | CASSPGQGVNEQFF | TGTGCCAGCAGCCCGGGACAGGGGGTCAATGAGCAGTTCTTC
TRBJ2-3 | TRBV7-9 | . | many | CASRLGWSTDTQYF | TGTGCCAGCCGCTTGGGGTGGAGCACAGATACGCAGTATTTT
TRBJ1-1 | TRBV15 | . | many | CATSYRSATEAFF | TGTGCCACCAGCTACCGGTCCGCAACTGAAGCTTTCTTT
TRBJ1-2 | TRBV27 | TRBD1 | few | CASSFRAGQGAGYTF | TGTGCCAGCAGTTTCCGCGCTGGACAGGGGGCTGGCTACACCTTC